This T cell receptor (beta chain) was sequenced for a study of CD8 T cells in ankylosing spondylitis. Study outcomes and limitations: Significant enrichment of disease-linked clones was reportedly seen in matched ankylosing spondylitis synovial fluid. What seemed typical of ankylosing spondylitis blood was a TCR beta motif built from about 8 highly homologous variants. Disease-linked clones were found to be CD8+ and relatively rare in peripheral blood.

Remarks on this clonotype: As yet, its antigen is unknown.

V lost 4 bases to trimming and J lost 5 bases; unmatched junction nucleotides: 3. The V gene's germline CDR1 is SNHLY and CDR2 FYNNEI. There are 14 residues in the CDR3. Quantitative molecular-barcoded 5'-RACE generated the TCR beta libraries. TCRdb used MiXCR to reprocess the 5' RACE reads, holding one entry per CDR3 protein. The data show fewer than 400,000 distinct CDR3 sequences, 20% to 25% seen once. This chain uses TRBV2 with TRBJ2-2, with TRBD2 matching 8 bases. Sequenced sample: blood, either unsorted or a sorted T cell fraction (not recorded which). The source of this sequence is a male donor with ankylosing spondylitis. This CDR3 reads CASSAGTRTGELFF. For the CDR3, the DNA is TGTGCCAGCAGTGCGGGGACTAGGACCGGGGAGCTGTTTTTT. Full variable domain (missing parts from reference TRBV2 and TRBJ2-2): EPEVTQTPSHQVTQMGQEVILRCVPISNHLYFYWYRQILGQKVEFLVSFYNNEISEKSEIFDDQFSVERPDGSNFTLKIRSTKLEDSAMYFCASSAGTRTGELFFGEGSRLTVL.